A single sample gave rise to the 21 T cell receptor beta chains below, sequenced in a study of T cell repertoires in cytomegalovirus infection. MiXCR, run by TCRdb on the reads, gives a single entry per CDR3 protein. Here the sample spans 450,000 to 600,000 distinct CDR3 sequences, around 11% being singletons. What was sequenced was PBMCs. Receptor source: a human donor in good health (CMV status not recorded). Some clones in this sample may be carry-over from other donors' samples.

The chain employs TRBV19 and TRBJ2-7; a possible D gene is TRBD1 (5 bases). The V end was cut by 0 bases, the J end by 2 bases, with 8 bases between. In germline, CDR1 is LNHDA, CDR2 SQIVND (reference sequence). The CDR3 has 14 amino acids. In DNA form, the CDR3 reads TGTGCCAGTAGTATAGATAGGGGCACCTACGAGCAGTACTTC. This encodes CASSIDRGTYEQYF. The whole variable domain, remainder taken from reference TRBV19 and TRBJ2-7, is DGGITQSPKYLFRKEGQNVTLSCEQNLNHDAMYWYRQDPGQGLRLIYYSQIVNDFQKGDIAEGYSVSREKKESFPLTVTSAQKNPTAFYLCASSIDRGTYEQYFGPGTRLTVT.

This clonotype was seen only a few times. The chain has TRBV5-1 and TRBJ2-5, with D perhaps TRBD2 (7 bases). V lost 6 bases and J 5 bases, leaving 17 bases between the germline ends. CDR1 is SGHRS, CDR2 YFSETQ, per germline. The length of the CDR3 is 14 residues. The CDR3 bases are TGCGCCAGCACCCCCTCGGGGGGCCGCGAGACCCAGTACTTC. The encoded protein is CASTPSGGRETQYF.

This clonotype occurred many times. In nucleotides, the CDR3 is TGTGCCAGCCGGGACGGCTCAAATGAAAAACTGTTTTTT. The encoded protein is CASRDGSNEKLFF. The chain recombines TRBV19 with TRBJ1-4; weak D call: TRBD1 (5 bases). The CDR3 consists of 13 residues. Trimming removed 9 bases from V and 5 bases from J, with 13 bases in between. CDR1 is LNHDA and CDR2 is SQIVND in the germline V gene (reference sequence).

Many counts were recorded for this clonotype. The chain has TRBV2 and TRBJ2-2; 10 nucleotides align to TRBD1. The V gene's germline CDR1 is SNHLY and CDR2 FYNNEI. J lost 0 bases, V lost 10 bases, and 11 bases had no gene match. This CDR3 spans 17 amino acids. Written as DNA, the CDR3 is TGTGCCATTCCGGGACAGGGGACCAACGCGAACACCGGGGAGCTGTTTTTT. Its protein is CAIPGQGTNANTGELFF.

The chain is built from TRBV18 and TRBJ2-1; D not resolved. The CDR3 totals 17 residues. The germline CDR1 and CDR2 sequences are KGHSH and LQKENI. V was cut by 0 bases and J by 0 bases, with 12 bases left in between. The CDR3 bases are TGTGCCAGCTCACCACCGAACAGACTGAGCTCCTACAATGAGCAGTTCTTC. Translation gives CASSPPNRLSSYNEQFF.

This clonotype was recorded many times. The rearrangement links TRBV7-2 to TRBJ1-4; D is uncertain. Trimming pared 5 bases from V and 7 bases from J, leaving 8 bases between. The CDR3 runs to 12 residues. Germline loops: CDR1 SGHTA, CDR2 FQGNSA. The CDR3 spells CASSLRGEKLFF. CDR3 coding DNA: TGTGCCAGCAGCCTTCGGGGTGAAAAACTGTTTTTT.

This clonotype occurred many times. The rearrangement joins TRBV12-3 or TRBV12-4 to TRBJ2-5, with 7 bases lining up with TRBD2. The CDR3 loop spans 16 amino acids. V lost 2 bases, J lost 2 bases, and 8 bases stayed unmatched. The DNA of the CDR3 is TGTGCCAGCAGTTTAACCCTCCTAGCGGCGCAAGAGACCCAGTACTTC. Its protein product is CASSLTLLAAQETQYF.

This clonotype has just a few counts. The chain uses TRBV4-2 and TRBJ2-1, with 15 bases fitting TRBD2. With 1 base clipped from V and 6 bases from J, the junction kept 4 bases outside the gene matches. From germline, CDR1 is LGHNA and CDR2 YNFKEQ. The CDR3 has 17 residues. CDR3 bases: TGTGCCAGCAGCCAAGGGGGACTAGCGGGAGGTGCCAATGAGCAGTTCTTC. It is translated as CASSQGGLAGGANEQFF.

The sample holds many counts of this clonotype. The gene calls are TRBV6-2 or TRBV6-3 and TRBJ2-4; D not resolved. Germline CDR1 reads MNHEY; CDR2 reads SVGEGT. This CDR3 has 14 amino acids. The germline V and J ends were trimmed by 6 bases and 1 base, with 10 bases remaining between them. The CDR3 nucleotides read TGTGCCAGCAGGGCAGCTCGTGCCAAAAACATTCAGTACTTC. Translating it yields CASRAARAKNIQYF.

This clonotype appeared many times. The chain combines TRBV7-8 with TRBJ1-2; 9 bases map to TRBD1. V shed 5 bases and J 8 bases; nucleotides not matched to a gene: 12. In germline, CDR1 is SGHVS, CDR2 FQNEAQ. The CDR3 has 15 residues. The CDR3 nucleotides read TGTGCCAGCAGCCCGCCTACAGGGGGCTCGGCGGGCTACACCTTC. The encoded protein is CASSPPTGGSAGYTF.

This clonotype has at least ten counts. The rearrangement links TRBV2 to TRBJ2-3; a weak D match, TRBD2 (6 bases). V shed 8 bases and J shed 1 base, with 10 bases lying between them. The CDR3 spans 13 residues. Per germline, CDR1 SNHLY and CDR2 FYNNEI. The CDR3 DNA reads TGTGCCAGCGGCAGCGGGCGCACAGATACGCAGTATTTT. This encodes CASGSGRTDTQYF.

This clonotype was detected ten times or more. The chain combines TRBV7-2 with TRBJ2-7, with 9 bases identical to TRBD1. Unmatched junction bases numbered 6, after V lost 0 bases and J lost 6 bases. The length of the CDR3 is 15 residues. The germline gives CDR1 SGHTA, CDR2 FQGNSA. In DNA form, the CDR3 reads TGTGCCAGCAGCTTAGCGGGACAGGGTCGAGGCGAGCAGTACTTC. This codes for CASSLAGQGRGEQYF.

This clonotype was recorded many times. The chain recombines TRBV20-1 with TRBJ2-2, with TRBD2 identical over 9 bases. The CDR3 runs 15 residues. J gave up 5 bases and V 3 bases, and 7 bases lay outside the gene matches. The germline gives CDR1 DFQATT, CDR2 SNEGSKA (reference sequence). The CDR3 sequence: CSASQRGRGTGELFF. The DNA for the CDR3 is TGCAGTGCTAGCCAACGCGGGAGGGGGACCGGGGAGCTGTTTTTT.

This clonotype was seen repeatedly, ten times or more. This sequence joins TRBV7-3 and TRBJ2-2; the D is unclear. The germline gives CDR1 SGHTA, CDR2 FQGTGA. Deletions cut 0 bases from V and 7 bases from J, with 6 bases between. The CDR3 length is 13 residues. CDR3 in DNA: TGTGCCAGCAGCTTAACATCAGTCGGGGAGCTGTTTTTT. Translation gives CASSLTSVGELFF.

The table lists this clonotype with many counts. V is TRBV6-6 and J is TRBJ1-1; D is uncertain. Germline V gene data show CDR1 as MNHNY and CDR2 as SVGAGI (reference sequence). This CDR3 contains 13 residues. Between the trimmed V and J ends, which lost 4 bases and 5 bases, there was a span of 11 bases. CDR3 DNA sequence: TGTGCCAGCAGTTCCACAGTGGGAACTGAAGCTTTCTTT. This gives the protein CASSSTVGTEAFF.

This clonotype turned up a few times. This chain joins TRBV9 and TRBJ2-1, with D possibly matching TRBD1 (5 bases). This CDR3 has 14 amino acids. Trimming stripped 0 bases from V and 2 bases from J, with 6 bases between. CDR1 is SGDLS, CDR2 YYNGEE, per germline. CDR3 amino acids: CASSVEGAYNEQFF. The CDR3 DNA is TGTGCCAGCAGCGTAGAAGGGGCCTACAATGAGCAGTTCTTC.

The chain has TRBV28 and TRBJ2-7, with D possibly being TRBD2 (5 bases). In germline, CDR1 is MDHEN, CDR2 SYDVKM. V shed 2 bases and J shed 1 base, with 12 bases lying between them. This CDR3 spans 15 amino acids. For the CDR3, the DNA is TGTGCCAGCAGTTTAAGAGGGAAGGGTTCCTACGAGCAGTACTTC. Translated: CASSLRGKGSYEQYF.

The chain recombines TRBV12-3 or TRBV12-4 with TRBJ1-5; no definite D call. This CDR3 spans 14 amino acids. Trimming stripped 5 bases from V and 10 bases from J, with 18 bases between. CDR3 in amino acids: CASSLVNTENPQHF. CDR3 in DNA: TGTGCCAGCAGTCTAGTGAACACAGAAAATCCCCAGCATTTT.

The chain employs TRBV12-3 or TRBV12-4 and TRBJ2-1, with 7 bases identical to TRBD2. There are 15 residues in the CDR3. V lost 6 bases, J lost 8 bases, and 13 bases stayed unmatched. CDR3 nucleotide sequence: TGTGCCAGCAGCCCTGGTGGGCGGGAGTATTATGAGCAGTTCTTC. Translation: CASSPGGREYYEQFF.

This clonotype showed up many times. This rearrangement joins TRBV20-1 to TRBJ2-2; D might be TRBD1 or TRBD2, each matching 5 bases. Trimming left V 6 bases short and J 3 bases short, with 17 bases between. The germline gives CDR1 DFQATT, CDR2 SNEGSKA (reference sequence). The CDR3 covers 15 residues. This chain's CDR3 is CSAPRGVADTGELFF. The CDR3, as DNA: TGCAGTGCCCCGAGGGGAGTAGCAGACACCGGGGAGCTGTTTTTT.

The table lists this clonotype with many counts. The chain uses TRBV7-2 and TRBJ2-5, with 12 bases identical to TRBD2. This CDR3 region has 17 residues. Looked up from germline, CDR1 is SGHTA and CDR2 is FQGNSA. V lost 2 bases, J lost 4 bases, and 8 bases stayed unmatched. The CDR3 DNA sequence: TGTGCCAGCAGCTTACTGACTAGCGGGAGCCGGGCAGAGACCCAGTACTTC. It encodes CASSLLTSGSRAETQYF.